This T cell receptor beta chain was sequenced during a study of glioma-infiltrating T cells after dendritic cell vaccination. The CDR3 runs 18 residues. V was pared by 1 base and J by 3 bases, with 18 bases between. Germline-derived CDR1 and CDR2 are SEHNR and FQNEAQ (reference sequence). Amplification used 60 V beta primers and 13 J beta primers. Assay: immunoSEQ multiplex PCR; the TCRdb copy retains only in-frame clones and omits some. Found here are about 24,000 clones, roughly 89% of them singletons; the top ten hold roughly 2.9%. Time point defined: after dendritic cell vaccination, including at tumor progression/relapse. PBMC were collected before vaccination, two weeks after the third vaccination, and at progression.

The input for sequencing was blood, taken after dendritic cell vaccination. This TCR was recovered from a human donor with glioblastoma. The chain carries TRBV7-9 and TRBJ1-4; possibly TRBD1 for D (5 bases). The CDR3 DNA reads TGTGCCAGCAGCTTAGACCGGAGGGGCCCCCGGGCTAATGAAAAACTGTTTTTT. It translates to CASSLDRRGPRANEKLFF.